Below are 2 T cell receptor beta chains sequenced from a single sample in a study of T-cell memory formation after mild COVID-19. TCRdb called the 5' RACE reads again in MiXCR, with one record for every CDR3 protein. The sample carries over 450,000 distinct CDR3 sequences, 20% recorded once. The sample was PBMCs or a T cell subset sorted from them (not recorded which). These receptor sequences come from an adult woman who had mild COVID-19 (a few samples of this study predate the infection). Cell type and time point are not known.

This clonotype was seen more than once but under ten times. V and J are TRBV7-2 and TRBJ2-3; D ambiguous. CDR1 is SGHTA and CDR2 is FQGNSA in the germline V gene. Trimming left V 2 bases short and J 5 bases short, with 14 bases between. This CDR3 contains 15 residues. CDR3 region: CASSLLVFGGDTQYF. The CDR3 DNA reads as TGTGCCAGCAGCTTACTAGTTTTCGGCGGAGATACGCAGTATTTT.

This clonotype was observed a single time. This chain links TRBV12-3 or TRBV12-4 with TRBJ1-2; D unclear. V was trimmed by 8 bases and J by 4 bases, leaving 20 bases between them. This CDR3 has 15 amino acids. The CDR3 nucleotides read TGTGCCAGCGCCCAGCAGTCGTGGGGTCTCTATGGCTACACCTTC. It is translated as CASAQQSWGLYGYTF.